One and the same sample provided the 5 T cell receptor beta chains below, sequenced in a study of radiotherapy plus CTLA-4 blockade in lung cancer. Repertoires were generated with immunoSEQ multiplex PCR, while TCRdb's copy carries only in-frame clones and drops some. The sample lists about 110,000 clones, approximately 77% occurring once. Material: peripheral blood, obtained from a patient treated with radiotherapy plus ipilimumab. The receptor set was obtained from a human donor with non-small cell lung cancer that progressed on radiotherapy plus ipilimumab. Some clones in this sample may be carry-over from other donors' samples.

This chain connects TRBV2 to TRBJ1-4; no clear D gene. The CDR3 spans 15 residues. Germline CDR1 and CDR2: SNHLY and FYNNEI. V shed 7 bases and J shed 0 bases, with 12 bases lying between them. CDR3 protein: CASTPYSSTNEKLFF. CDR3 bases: TGTGCCAGCACGCCATACAGTTCAACTAATGAAAAACTGTTTTTT.

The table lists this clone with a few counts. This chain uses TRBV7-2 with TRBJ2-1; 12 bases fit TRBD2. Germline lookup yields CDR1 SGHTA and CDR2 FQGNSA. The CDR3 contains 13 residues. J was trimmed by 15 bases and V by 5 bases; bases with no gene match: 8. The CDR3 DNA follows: TGTGCCAGCAGCCTAAAGACTAGCGGGGGCACGTTCTTC. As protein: CASSLKTSGGTFF.

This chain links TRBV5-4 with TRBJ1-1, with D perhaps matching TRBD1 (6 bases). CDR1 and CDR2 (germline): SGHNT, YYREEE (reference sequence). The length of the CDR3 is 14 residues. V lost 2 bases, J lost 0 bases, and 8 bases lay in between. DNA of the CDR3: TGTGCCAGCAGCTTAAGGGACATGAACACTGAAGCTTTCTTT. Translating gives CASSLRDMNTEAFF. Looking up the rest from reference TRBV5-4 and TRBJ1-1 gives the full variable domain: ETGVTQSPTHLIKTRGQQVTLRCSSQSGHNTVSWYQQALGQGPQFIFQYYREEENGRGNFPPRFSGLQFPNYSSELNVNALELDDSALYLCASSLRDMNTEAFFGQGTRLTVV.

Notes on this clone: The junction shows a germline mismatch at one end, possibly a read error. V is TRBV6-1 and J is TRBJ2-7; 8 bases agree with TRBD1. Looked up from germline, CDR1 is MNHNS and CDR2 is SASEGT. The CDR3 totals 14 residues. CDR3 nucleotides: TGTGCCAGCAGTAGACAGGGGTGGTTTTACGAGCAGTCCTTC. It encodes CASSRQGWFYEQSF.

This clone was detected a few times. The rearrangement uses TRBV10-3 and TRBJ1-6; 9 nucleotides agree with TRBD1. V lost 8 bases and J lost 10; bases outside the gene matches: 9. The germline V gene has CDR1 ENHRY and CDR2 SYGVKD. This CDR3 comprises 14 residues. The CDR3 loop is CAIYDGTGRSPLHF. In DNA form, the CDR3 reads TGTGCCATCTATGATGGGACAGGGAGATCACCCCTCCACTTT.